This T cell receptor beta chain was sequenced during a study of blood T cells in healthy people across ages. Isolated per sample were at least 6 million PBMCs. A second PCR, run for about 7 to 11 cycles, used a sample-barcoded 5' primer plus a J-beta primer mix. A template-switch adaptor with 12 random nucleotides tagged each cDNA molecule. TCRdb itself ran the 5' RACE reads through MiXCR, one entry per CDR3 protein. The top ten hold about 22% of the sample, which has 540,000 or so distinct CDR3 sequences, roughly 48% seen once. Worth noting for this clonotype: A read error may produce the germline difference seen at one junction end.

Sequencing used blood. This clonotype was sampled from a man older than 75 in good health.

CDR3 region: CSASYGNNYGYTF. CDR3 DNA: TGCAGCGCTAGTTATGGGAACAACTATGGCTACACCTTC. The chain is built from TRBV20-1 and TRBJ1-2; D gene unclear. From germline, CDR1 is DFQATT and CDR2 SNEGSKA (reference sequence). The CDR3 loop spans 13 amino acids.